A selection of T cell receptor beta chains follows, all from one sample in a study of blood T cell repertoires in COVID-19. TCRdb keeps only in-frame clones here, not all; method: immunoSEQ multiplex PCR. The data contain more than 150,000 clones, around 80% of them singletons. The sequenced material came from peripheral blood. These receptors all stem from a man in his thirties or forties with active or convalescent COVID-19. Each CDR3 is given with its conserved first and last residue. Each record gives: J gene, clone size, CDR3 length, D gene, V gene, CDR3 DNA, CDR3 protein. D genes are given only for firm matches. Expanded clones are given a class, and other clones once, few, many or no size at all.

TRBJ2-1	.	13	.	TRBV6-5	TGTGCCAGCAGTTCGGGGGTCGGCAATGAGCAGTTCTTC	CASSSGVGNEQFF
TRBJ1-5	.	17	TRBD1	TRBV6-2/TRBV6-3	TGTGCCAGCAGTTCGGACCCACCGACAGGGCGGAATCAGCCCCAGCATTTT	CASSSDPPTGRNQPQHF
TRBJ1-5	.	18	TRBD1	TRBV19	TGTGCCAGTAGTATAGAAGGGACAGGGGCAAGGAGCAATCAGCCCCAGCATTTT	CASSIEGTGARSNQPQHF
TRBJ2-4	.	15	.	TRBV3-1/TRBV3-2	TGTGCCAGCAGCCAGAACAGGGATGGCAAAAACATTCAGTACTTC	CASSQNRDGKNIQYF
TRBJ2-5	.	16	TRBD2	TRBV5-4	TGTGCCAGCAGCGCCGGGGCTAGCGGACCCCAAGAGACCCAGTACTTC	CASSAGASGPQETQYF
TRBJ1-6	.	12	.	TRBV12-3/TRBV12-4	TGTGCCAGCAGCTCCCCGGGTTCACCCCTCCACTTT	CASSSPGSPLHF
TRBJ2-1	many	16	TRBD2	TRBV5-1	TGCGCCAGCAGCTTGGAGGCTAGCGGGAGGAACAATGAGCAGTTCTTC	CASSLEASGRNNEQFF
TRBJ2-1	.	17	TRBD2	TRBV5-1	TGCGCCAGCAGCTCGGGACTAGCGGGGGTCTCCTACAATGAGCAGTTCTTC	CASSSGLAGVSYNEQFF
TRBJ1-2	once	16	TRBD1	TRBV5-6	TGTGCCAGCAGCTGGGGAGGGGCAGGGGGCACGTATGGCTACACCTTC	CASSWGGAGGTYGYTF
TRBJ1-1	.	16	.	TRBV10-2	TGCGCCAGCAGAGCTACAGGGATTTCGACGAACACTGAAGCTTTCTTT	CASRATGISTNTEAFF
TRBJ2-7	once	15	.	TRBV2	TGTGCCAGCACTAGGAACAGGGCCATTTCCTACGAGCAGTACTTC	CASTRNRAISYEQYF
TRBJ1-2	.	15	.	TRBV4-1	TGCGCCAGCAGCCAAGATCTCGGCAGGAACTATGGCTACACCTTC	CASSQDLGRNYGYTF
TRBJ1-2	.	14	.	TRBV7-9	TGTGCCAGCAGCTTGGGAACTGGGAAGGGGGGCTACACCTTC	CASSLGTGKGGYTF
TRBJ1-1	.	14	.	TRBV30	TGTGCCTGGATCGTGGGGGGTTACAGCACTGAAGCTTTCTTT	CAWIVGGYSTEAFF
TRBJ1-2	once	15	.	TRBV7-9	TGTGCCAGCAGCCCTATTCTTCGCGGGGACTATGGCTACACCTTC	CASSPILRGDYGYTF
TRBJ2-1	once	15	.	TRBV5-1	TGCGCCAGCAGCCCGTTGGGGGGGCCTAAGGATGAGCAGTTCTTC	CASSPLGGPKDEQFF
TRBJ2-1	.	15	.	TRBV29-1	TGCAGCGTTGAAGCGGGCGGGGCCCCCTCAAATGAGCAGTTCTTC	CSVEAGGAPSNEQFF
TRBJ2-7	.	17	TRBD2	TRBV19	TGTGCCAGTAGTAAGGAAAGCGGGAGGGCCGGGGTCTACGAGCAGTACTTC	CASSKESGRAGVYEQYF
TRBJ1-1	.	14	.	TRBV7-2	TGTGCCAGCAGCCCCTATGACAGCCCGACTGAAGCTTTCTTT	CASSPYDSPTEAFF
TRBJ1-5	.	18	TRBD1	TRBV7-8	TGTGCCAGCAGCTCCTACTATGATTTGACAGGGGAGGGGAAGCCCCAGCATTTT	CASSSYYDLTGEGKPQHF
TRBJ1-2	.	14	TRBD1	TRBV2	TGTGCCAGCACCCGGACAGGGGGCGCTTATGGCTACACCTTC	CASTRTGGAYGYTF
TRBJ2-7	.	14	.	TRBV14	TGTGCCAGCAGCCAAGTAGCAGGGAACTACGAGCAGTACTTC	CASSQVAGNYEQYF
TRBJ1-2	.	13	.	TRBV6-5	TGTGCCAGCAGTTACAGAGACAGAGGTGGCTACACCTTC	CASSYRDRGGYTF
TRBJ1-1	.	13	.	TRBV29-1	TGCAGCGACGACAGAAGCATGAACACTGAAGCTTTCTTT	CSDDRSMNTEAFF
TRBJ1-1	.	14	.	TRBV6-6	TGTGCCAGCAACCCCGGGCGGGGGAGTACTGAAGCTTTCTTT	CASNPGRGSTEAFF
TRBJ2-1	.	18	TRBD1	TRBV6-1	TGTGCCAGCAGTGAAGCGTACCCCGGGACAGTCTCCTACAATGAGCAGTTCTTC	CASSEAYPGTVSYNEQFF
TRBJ2-1	.	15	.	TRBV7-6	TGTGCCAGCAGCTTATATACAGGGTCCGGGAATGAGCAGTTCTTC	CASSLYTGSGNEQFF
TRBJ2-1	few	8	.	TRBV7-2	TGTGCGGCAGGAGAGCAGTTCTTC	CAAGEQFF
TRBJ1-3	.	17	TRBD1	TRBV4-3	TGCGCCAGCAGCCAAGCCGGGACAGGCCCCTCTGGAAACACCATATATTTT	CASSQAGTGPSGNTIYF
TRBJ1-2	.	14	TRBD1	TRBV11-2	TGTGCCAGCAGCTTAGATGGCACAGGGGGTGGCTACACCTTC	CASSLDGTGGGYTF
TRBJ1-1	.	16	TRBD1	TRBV19	TGTGCCAGTACGCACCTGCTTGGGACAGGGAACACTGAAGCTTTCTTT	CASTHLLGTGNTEAFF
TRBJ1-2	few	14	.	TRBV19	TGTGCCAGTAGTATATACGGAGAGAGCTATGGCTACACCTTC	CASSIYGESYGYTF
TRBJ2-3	.	17	TRBD2	TRBV3-1/TRBV3-2	TGTGCCAGCAGCCAAGATAGACTAGCGGTCAGCACAGATACGCAGTATTTT	CASSQDRLAVSTDTQYF
TRBJ1-1	.	14	.	TRBV10-1	TGCGCCAGCAGTGAGTCGAGGGGGACCACTGAAGCTTTCTTT	CASSESRGTTEAFF
TRBJ1-4	.	13	TRBD1	TRBV28	TGTGCCAGCAGCAAACCCAGGGGGGAAAAACTGTTTTTT	CASSKPRGEKLFF
TRBJ1-1	.	14	TRBD1	TRBV18	TGTGCCAGCTCACTATTCGACAGGGACACTGAAGCTTTCTTT	CASSLFDRDTEAFF
TRBJ2-7	.	18	TRBD2	TRBV14	TGTGCCAGCAGCCAAGTACTCGGGACTAGCGGGAGTTCCAACGAGCAGTACTTC	CASSQVLGTSGSSNEQYF
TRBJ2-3	few	14	TRBD2	TRBV7-2	TGTGCCAGTGCTAGCGGGAGTCCCACCGATACGCAGTATTTT	CASASGSPTDTQYF
TRBJ1-1	.	15	.	TRBV10-3	TGTGCCATCAGTGAGTCGGACAGAGAGAACACTGAAGCTTTCTTT	CAISESDRENTEAFF
TRBJ1-5	few	15	TRBD1	TRBV6-5	TGTGCCAGCCTCCCGGGACAGGGGGCTAGTCAGCCCCAGCATTTT	CASLPGQGASQPQHF
TRBJ1-4	.	18	.	TRBV18	TGTGCCAGCTCACCCCCGAGGGCGGGCGGCGGCGAGTCTGAAAAACTGTTTTTT	CASSPPRAGGGESEKLFF
TRBJ2-2	.	18	TRBD2	TRBV24-1	TGTGCCACCAGTGATCCGGGACTAGCGGGGGCGACGACCGGGGAGCTGTTTTTT	CATSDPGLAGATTGELFF
TRBJ2-1	.	14	.	TRBV7-9	TGTGCCAGCAGCCCGCCGTACGGGAACAATGAGCAGTTCTTC	CASSPPYGNNEQFF
TRBJ2-1	.	15	TRBD2	TRBV10-2	TGCGCCAGCGAGACCGGGACTAGATCGCCCAATGAGCAGTTCTTC	CASETGTRSPNEQFF
TRBJ1-1	.	16	.	TRBV11-2	TGTGCCAGCAGCTTAGATCCTCCGGGACAGAACACTGAAGCTTTCTTT	CASSLDPPGQNTEAFF
TRBJ2-5	.	18	TRBD2	TRBV4-3	TGCGCCAGCAGCCAAGAGTTGGGGGGAGGGAGGGCGATAAAGACCCAGTACTTC	CASSQELGGGRAIKTQYF
TRBJ1-2	.	13	TRBD1	TRBV28	TGTGCCAGCAGGGGACAGGTTTCCTATGGCTACACCTTC	CASRGQVSYGYTF
TRBJ1-4	.	20	.	TRBV19	TGTGCCAGTAGTATAGATCCACGGGTCCTCGGCAAGTGGGCTAATGAAAAACTGTTTTTT	CASSIDPRVLGKWANEKLFF
TRBJ1-5	.	14	TRBD1	TRBV20-1	TGCAGTGCTAGTGGGACAGGCGGCAATCAGCCCCAGCATTTT	CSASGTGGNQPQHF
TRBJ2-6	.	16	TRBD1	TRBV19	TGTGCCAGTAGTAGTGCAGGGGGCTCCGGGGCCAACGTCCTGACTTTC	CASSSAGGSGANVLTF
TRBJ1-5	.	13	.	TRBV25-1	TGTGCCAGCGGCGGGGAGGGAGATCAGCCCCAGCATTTT	CASGGEGDQPQHF
TRBJ2-2	few	15	TRBD1	TRBV7-2	TGTGCCAGCAGACTAGGGACAGGGAGTCACGGGGAGCTGTTTTTT	CASRLGTGSHGELFF